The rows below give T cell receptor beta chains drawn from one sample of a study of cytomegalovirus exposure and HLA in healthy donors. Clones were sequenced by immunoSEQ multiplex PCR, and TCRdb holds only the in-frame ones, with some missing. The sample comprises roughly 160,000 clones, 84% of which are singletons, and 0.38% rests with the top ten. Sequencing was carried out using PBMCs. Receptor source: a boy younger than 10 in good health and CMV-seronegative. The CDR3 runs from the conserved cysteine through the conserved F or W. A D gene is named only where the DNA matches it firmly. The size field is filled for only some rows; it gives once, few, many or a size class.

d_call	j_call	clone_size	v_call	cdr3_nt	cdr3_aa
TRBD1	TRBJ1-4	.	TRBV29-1	TGCAGCGTCTCGCCCGGGACAGGGACTAATGAAAAACTGTTTTTT	CSVSPGTGTNEKLFF
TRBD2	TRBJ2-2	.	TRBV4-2	TGTGCCAGCAGCCAAGTGGAGGGAGCGGGAGACACCGGGGAGCTGTTTTTT	CASSQVEGAGDTGELFF
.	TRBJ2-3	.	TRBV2	TGTGCCAGCAGTCTCGACCCGGCGGTAGATACGCAGTATTTT	CASSLDPAVDTQYF
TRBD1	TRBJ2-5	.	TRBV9	TGTGCCAGCAGCGCAGGGGACAGGGGTAGGGAGACCCAGTACTTC	CASSAGDRGRETQYF
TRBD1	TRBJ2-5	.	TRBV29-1	TGCAGCGTTGAAGATGGGACAGGTTCCCAAGAGACCCAGTACTTC	CSVEDGTGSQETQYF
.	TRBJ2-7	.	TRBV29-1	TGCAGCGTTGGGAGGGCCGGCGACGAGCAGTACTTC	CSVGRAGDEQYF
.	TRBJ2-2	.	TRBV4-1	TGCGCCAGCAGCCACGACCCAGCGTTCTCCGGGGAGCTGTTTTTT	CASSHDPAFSGELFF
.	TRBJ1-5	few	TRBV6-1	TGTGCCAGTCTGCGGGACTATAGCAATCAGCCCCAGCATTTT	CASLRDYSNQPQHF
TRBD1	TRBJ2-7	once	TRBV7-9	TGTGCCAGCAGCTTAGAGGACAGGGCCTACGAGCAGTACTTC	CASSLEDRAYEQYF
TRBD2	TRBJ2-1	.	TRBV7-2	TGTGCCAGCAGCTTTATAGCGGGAGAATATAATGAGCAGTTCTTC	CASSFIAGEYNEQFF
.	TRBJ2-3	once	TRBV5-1	TGCGCCAGCAGCTTGTACCCCGGGACTAGCACAGATACGCAGTATTTT	CASSLYPGTSTDTQYF
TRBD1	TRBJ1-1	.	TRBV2	TGTGCCAGCAGACGTACCGGGACAGGCTTGAACACTGAAGCTTTCTTT	CASRRTGTGLNTEAFF
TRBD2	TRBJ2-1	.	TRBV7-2	TGTGCCAGCACTCTAGCGGGAGGGTACAATGAGCAGTTCTTC	CASTLAGGYNEQFF
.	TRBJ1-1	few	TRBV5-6	TGTGCCAGCAGCCCCAAGAACACTGAAGCTTTCTTT	CASSPKNTEAFF
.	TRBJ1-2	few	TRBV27	TGTGCCAGCAGTTATGGACAGTTCTATGGCTACACCTTC	CASSYGQFYGYTF
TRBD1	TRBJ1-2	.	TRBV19	TGTGCCAGTAGAGGACAGGGGGCCGGCTATGGCTACACCTTC	CASRGQGAGYGYTF
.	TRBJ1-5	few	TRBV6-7	TGTGCCAGCAGTTACTCTCGGGAACGCCAGCCCCAGCATTTT	CASSYSRERQPQHF
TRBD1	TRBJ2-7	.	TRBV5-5	TGTGCCAGCAGAGGGGGACAGCTCTACGAGCAGTACTTC	CASRGGQLYEQYF
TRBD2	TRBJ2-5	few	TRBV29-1	TGCAGCGTTGTGCTAGCGGGGGGTCATGAGACCCAGTACTTC	CSVVLAGGHETQYF
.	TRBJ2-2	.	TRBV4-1	TGCGCCAGCAGCCCCCGAGACACCGGGGAGCTGTTTTTT	CASSPRDTGELFF
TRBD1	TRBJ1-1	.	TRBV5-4	TGTGCCAGGCCGTCCGGGACAGGGGGCGTGATGAACACTGAAGCTTTCTTT	CARPSGTGGVMNTEAFF
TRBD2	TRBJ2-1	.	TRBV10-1	TGCGCCAGCACTAGCGGGACCTACAATGAGCAGTTCTTC	CASTSGTYNEQFF
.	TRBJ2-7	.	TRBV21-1	TGTGCCAGCAGCAAAGGGCAGATCTACGAGCAGTACTTC	CASSKGQIYEQYF
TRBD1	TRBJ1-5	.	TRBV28	TGTGCCAGCATGCCGGGACAGGGCTATCAGCCCCAGCATTTT	CASMPGQGYQPQHF
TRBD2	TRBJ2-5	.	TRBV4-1	TGCGCCAGCAGCCAAGATCCTAGCGGGATCTGGAGGCAGTACTTC	CASSQDPSGIWRQYF
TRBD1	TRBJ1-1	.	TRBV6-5	TGTGCCAGCAGTTACCCGGGACAGGGGGAAGAAGCTTTCTTT	CASSYPGQGEEAFF
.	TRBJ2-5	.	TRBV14	TGTGCCAGCAGCCAAGAGCGGGAGACCCAGTACTTC	CASSQERETQYF
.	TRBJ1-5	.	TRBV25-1	TGTGCCAGCAGTAAGGACGGGAGACATAGCAATCAGCCCCAGCATTTT	CASSKDGRHSNQPQHF
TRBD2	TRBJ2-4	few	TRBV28	TGTGCCAGCAGTTACGTGGCTAGCGGAAACATTCAGTACTTC	CASSYVASGNIQYF
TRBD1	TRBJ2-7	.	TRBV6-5	TGTGCCACCGGCCGGGACAGGGGAACCTACGTGCAGTACTTC	CATGRDRGTYVQYF
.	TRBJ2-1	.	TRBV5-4	TGTGCCAGCAGCTTGGATACTAGGGATGAGCAGTTCTTC	CASSLDTRDEQFF
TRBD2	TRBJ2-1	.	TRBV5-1	TGCGCCAGCAGCCCCCTAGCGGCCTCCTACAATGAGCAGTTCTTC	CASSPLAASYNEQFF
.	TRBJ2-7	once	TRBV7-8	TGTGCCAGCAGCTTTACCGGGAGCTCCTACGAGCAGTACTTC	CASSFTGSSYEQYF
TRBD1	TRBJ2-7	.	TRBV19	TGTGCCAGTGGGGACAGGGGGTCCTACGAGCAGTACTTC	CASGDRGSYEQYF
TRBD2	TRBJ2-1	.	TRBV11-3	TGTGCCAGCAGCCCGAGGGGGACTAGCTCCTACAATGAGCAGTTCTTC	CASSPRGTSSYNEQFF
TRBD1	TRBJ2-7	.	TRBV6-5	TGTGCCAGCAGTTACTCGTCGGGACAGAAGACCTACGAGCAGTACTTC	CASSYSSGQKTYEQYF
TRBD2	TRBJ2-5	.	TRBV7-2	TGTGCCAGCAGCCGGGGACTAGCGGTAAAAGAGACCCAGTACTTC	CASSRGLAVKETQYF
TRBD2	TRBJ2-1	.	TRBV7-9	TGTGCCTCTTCCCGGCGGGGGTCCTACAATGAGCAGTTCTTC	CASSRRGSYNEQFF